This TCR beta chain was captured by sequencing in a study of long-term antiretroviral therapy in people with HIV. The CDR3 is made up of 16 amino acids. The germline V gene has CDR1 SGHKS and CDR2 YYEKEE (reference sequence). With 0 bases removed from V and 8 bases from J, the gap between germline ends came to 20 bases. It was version v3.0 of the immunoSEQ assay that was run at survey level. The assay was immunoSEQ multiplex PCR, and TCRdb's table has in-frame clones only and misses some. This table has about 32,000 clones, roughly 94% appearing once. V is TRBV5-5 and J is TRBJ1-2; weak D call: TRBD1 (6 bases). This TCR came from a woman aged 45-59 years with HIV. Material: unsorted PBMCs, obtained 4.1 years after starting antiretroviral therapy. The CDR3 DNA reads TGTGCCAGCAGCTTGGGGTGGACAGCTAACTACGGCGGCTACACCTTC. Its translation: CASSLGWTANYGGYTF.